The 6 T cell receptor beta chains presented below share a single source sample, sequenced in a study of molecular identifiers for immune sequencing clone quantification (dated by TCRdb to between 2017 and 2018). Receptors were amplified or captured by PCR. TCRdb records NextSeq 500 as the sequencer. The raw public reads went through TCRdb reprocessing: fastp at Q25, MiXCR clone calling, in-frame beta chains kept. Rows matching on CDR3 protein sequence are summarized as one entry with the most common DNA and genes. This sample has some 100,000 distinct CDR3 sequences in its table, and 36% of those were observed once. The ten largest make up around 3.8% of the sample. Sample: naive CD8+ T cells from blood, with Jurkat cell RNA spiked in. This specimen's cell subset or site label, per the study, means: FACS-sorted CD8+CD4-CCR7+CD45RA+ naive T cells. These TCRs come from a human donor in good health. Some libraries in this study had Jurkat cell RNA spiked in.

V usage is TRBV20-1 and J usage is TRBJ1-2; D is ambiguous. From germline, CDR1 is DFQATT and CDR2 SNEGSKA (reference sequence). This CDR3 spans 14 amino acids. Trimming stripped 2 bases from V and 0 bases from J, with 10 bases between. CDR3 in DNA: TGCAGTGCTAGAAGGTACCGAGCTAACTATGGCTACACCTTC. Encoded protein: CSARRYRANYGYTF.

As DNA, the CDR3 is TGTGCCAGCAGTTTAGTGTCAGGGGGCGCGTACGAGCAGTACTTC. This encodes CASSLVSGGAYEQYF. This sequence joins TRBV28 and TRBJ2-7, with TRBD1 matching over 8 bases. Germline trimming cut 2 bases from V and 4 bases from J; bases unmatched to any gene: 7. CDR1 is MDHEN and CDR2 is SYDVKM in the germline V gene. This CDR3 has 15 residues.

CDR3 region: CASSPPWPEAVRNTGELFF. The CDR3 DNA sequence: TGTGCCAGCAGCCCCCCCTGGCCGGAGGCTGTAAGGAACACCGGGGAGCTGTTTTTT. V and J are TRBV14 and TRBJ2-2; tentative D call: TRBD2 (5 bases). Germline CDR1 SGHDN, CDR2 FVKESK. This CDR3 is 19 amino acids long. The ends were cut back, 4 bases at V and 1 base at J, with 22 bases in the middle.

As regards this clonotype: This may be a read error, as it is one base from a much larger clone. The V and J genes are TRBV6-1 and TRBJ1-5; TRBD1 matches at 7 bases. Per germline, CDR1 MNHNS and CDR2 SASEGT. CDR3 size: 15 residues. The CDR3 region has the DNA TGTGCCAGCAGAGTCCGGGACAGAACGAATCTGCCCCAGCATTTT. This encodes CASRVRDRTNLPQHF.

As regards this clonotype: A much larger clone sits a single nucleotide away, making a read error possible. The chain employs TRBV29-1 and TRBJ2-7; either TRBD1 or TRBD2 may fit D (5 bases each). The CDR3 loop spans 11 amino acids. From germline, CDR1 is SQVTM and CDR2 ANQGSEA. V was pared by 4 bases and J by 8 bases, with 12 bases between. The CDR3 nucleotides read TGCAGCGTTGTAAGGTGGGGGAAGCAGTACTTC. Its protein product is CSVVRWGKQYF.

The CDR3 is CASSGGPAYEQYF. In nucleotides, the CDR3 is TGTGCCAGCAGCGGGGGGCCCGCCTACGAGCAGTACTTC. The chain recombines TRBV9 with TRBJ2-7, with TRBD1 as a possible D gene (6 bases). V gave up 3 bases and J gave up 2 bases, with 9 bases separating them. The CDR3 is 13 amino acids. CDR1 is SGDLS and CDR2 is YYNGEE in the germline V gene.